What follows describes a single T cell receptor (beta chain). Measured with immunoSEQ multiplex PCR; TCRdb has only the in-frame clones, and not every one. The repertoire holds a few hundred thousand clones, with approximately 86% as singletons. Germline V gives CDR1 LGHDT, CDR2 YNNKEL (reference sequence). This CDR3 region has 12 residues. Between the trimmed V and J ends, which lost 0 bases and 6 bases, there was a span of 5 bases. These data are taken from a study of blood T cell repertoires in COVID-19. The chain carries TRBV3-1 (or the pseudogene TRBV3-2) and TRBJ1-2; D ambiguous. The sample taken for sequencing was peripheral blood. The sequence was obtained from a woman aged 55-75 years with COVID-19, enrolled during active disease. The DNA of the CDR3 is TGTGCCAGCAGCCAAGATCTTGATGGCTACACCTTC. Translated, it gives CASSQDLDGYTF.